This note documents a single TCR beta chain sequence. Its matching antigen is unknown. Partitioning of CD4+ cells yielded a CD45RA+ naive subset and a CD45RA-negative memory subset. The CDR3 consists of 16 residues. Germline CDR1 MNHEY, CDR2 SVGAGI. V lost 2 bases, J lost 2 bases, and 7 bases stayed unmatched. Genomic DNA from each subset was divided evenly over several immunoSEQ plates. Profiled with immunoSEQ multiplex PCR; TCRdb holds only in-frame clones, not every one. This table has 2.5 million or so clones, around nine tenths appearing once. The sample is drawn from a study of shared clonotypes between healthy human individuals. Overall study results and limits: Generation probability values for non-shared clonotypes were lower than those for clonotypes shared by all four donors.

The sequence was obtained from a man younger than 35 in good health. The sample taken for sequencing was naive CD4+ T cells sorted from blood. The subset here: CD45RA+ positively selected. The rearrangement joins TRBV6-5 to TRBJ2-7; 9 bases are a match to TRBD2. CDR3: CASSYGDAGGPYEQYF. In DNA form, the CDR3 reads TGTGCCAGCAGTTACGGAGATGCGGGGGGGCCCTACGAGCAGTACTTC.